This TCR beta chain comes out of a study of cytomegalovirus exposure and HLA in healthy donors. Across the whole study: In an early release, HLA-typed donors contributed approximately 80 million unique TCR sequences. Regarding the study as a whole: The authors listed around 150 TCR beta chains as cytomegalovirus-associated. Accurate predictions that matched the HLA-A and HLA-B alleles of most subjects were reportedly made from TCR beta sequences.

60 Vbeta and 13 Jbeta primers were used in PCR. Under the authors' procedure: A follow-up analysis tallied some 80 million unique TCR beta chains, 8.5 million to 14 million shared. Assay used: immunoSEQ multiplex PCR; TCRdb lists only in-frame clones, some missing. V and J calls plus clone size are reproduced from that table; the DNA served to infer D and trimming. Of about 110,000 clones in the sample, 79% were seen once. CDR3 length: 16 residues. The junction had 6 bases not matched to a gene; V was cut back by 1 base and J by 2 bases. Germline CDR1 and CDR2: SGHTA and FQGNSA. This clone has just one count. What it recognizes is unknown.

Sequencing was carried out using PBMCs. The chain has TRBV7-2 and TRBJ2-5, with TRBD2 matching over 8 bases. This receptor was identified in a woman in her thirties or forties in good health and CMV-seronegative. In DNA form, the CDR3 reads TGTGCCAGCAGCTTAGTTAGCGGGGAGGGGCAAGAGACCCAGTACTTC. Translated, it gives CASSLVSGEGQETQYF.